Each of the 21 T cell receptor beta chains below was sequenced from the same sample in a study of cytomegalovirus exposure and HLA in healthy donors. In the PCR, 60 Vbeta and 13 Jbeta primers were used. Libraries were prepared by immunoSEQ multiplex PCR; TCRdb keeps only in-frame clonotypes and omits some of them. The sample has some 120,000 clones, 75% to 85% seen once. Material: PBMCs. These receptors came from a man aged 35-49 years in good health and CMV-seronegative.

The chain combines TRBV13 with TRBJ1-2; D unclear. The germline gives CDR1 PRHDT, CDR2 FYEKMQ (reference sequence). V shed 9 bases and J shed 0 bases, with 20 bases lying between them. The CDR3 is made up of 16 amino acids. CDR3 sequence reads: CASSPSGEKTNYGYTF. CDR3 sequence (DNA): TGTGCCAGTTCACCTAGCGGGGAAAAAACTAACTATGGCTACACCTTC.

V and J are TRBV21-1 and TRBJ1-4; TRBD1, the D gene given by the table, was not confirmed from the DNA. TRBV21-1 is recorded as a pseudogene. This CDR3 has 17 amino acids. The CDR3 DNA reads TGTGCCAGCAGCAAAAGGGACAGGGAATTTCACGACGAAAAACTGTTTTTT. It encodes CASSKRDREFHDEKLFF.

V is TRBV7-9 and J is TRBJ1-2, with 10 bases identical to TRBD1. Germline loops: CDR1 SEHNR, CDR2 FQNEAQ (reference sequence). The length of the CDR3 is 15 residues. Trimming took 5 bases from V and 5 from J; bases not matched to a gene: 8. The CDR3 DNA reads TGTGCCAGCAGCACCCAGCGGGACAGGGGTTATGGCTACACCTTC. Translation gives CASSTQRDRGYGYTF. Full variable domain (missing parts from reference TRBV7-9 and TRBJ1-2): DTGVSQNPRHKITKRGQNVTFRCDPISEHNRLYWYRQTLGQGPEFLTYFQNEAQLEKSRLLSDRFSAERPKGSFSTLEIQRTEQGDSAMYLCASSTQRDRGYGYTFGSGTRLTVV.

The J gene is TRBJ2-7, the V gene TRBV4-1, with a possible D match to TRBD1 (5 bases). Trimming pared 0 bases from V and 4 bases from J, leaving 13 bases between. CDR3 length: 15 residues. Germline V gives CDR1 MGHRA, CDR2 YSYEKL. The CDR3: CASSQDRGRNYEQYF. In DNA form, the CDR3 reads TGCGCCAGCAGCCAAGATAGGGGCAGAAATTACGAGCAGTACTTC.

This clone was counted once. The chain joins TRBV9 to TRBJ2-7; 7 positions match TRBD2. This CDR3 has 15 amino acids. Trimming removed 1 base from V and 6 bases from J; junction bases left unmatched: 10. CDR1 and CDR2 from the germline V gene are SGDLS and YYNGEE. The CDR3, as DNA: TGTGCCAGCAGCGTAAGCGGGACTCCCCGAGGCGAGCAGTACTTC. Encoded protein: CASSVSGTPRGEQYF.

The rearrangement uses TRBV11-2 and TRBJ2-7, with TRBD2 as a possible D gene (6 bases). The V gene's germline CDR1 is SGHAT and CDR2 FQNNGV. The CDR3 spans 14 residues. Trimming pared 1 base from V and 2 bases from J, leaving 9 bases between. The CDR3 nucleotides read TGTGCCAGCAGCTTAGGGGGGACTGCCTACGAGCAGTACTTC. Encoded protein: CASSLGGTAYEQYF.

The rearrangement uses TRBV5-1 and TRBJ1-1; D is undetermined. The CDR3 is 14 residues long. Trimming removed 1 base from V and 0 bases from J, with 7 bases in between. Germline CDR1 SGHRS, CDR2 YFSETQ. For the CDR3, the DNA is TGCGCCAGCAGCTTGACACGCATGAACACTGAAGCTTTCTTT. This encodes CASSLTRMNTEAFF.

The V call is TRBV27, the J call TRBJ1-5; 10 positions match TRBD1. This CDR3 comprises 15 residues. Germline lookup yields CDR1 MNHEY and CDR2 SMNVEV (reference sequence). Trimming removed 6 bases from V and 0 bases from J; junction bases left unmatched: 2. CDR3 in amino acids: CASRGQGYSNQPQHF. In DNA form, the CDR3 reads TGTGCCAGCAGGGGACAGGGGTATAGCAATCAGCCCCAGCATTTT.

This chain uses TRBV28 with TRBJ2-3; possibly TRBD1 for D (7 bases). From germline, CDR1 is MDHEN and CDR2 SYDVKM. Trimming cost V 8 bases and J 4 bases, with 16 bases left between them. This CDR3 is 14 amino acids long. The CDR3 sequence is CASRDGGTADTQYF. CDR3 nucleotide sequence: TGTGCCAGCCGGGATGGGGGGACAGCAGATACGCAGTATTTT.

The V call is TRBV20-1, the J call TRBJ1-4; no clear D gene. The CDR3 has 11 residues. Trimming took off 5 bases at V and 7 bases at J, with 8 bases between the two ends. CDR1 is DFQATT and CDR2 is SNEGSKA in the germline V gene (reference sequence). The CDR3 reads CSAAHFEKLFF. CDR3 nucleotide sequence: TGCAGTGCTGCTCACTTTGAAAAACTGTTTTTT.

V usage is TRBV9 and J usage is TRBJ2-1, with TRBD1 as a possible D gene (5 bases). Deletions cut 3 bases from V and 3 bases from J, with 7 bases between. Germline V lookup: CDR1 SGDLS, CDR2 YYNGEE. There are 13 residues in the CDR3. This chain's CDR3 is CASSEGNYNEQFF. The CDR3 DNA sequence: TGTGCCAGCAGCGAGGGGAACTACAATGAGCAGTTCTTC.

The chain links TRBV7-9 to TRBJ2-3; D gene uncertain. V lost 2 bases to trimming and J lost 2 bases, with 8 bases between them. There are 14 residues in the CDR3. The germline V gene encodes CDR1 SEHNR and CDR2 FQNEAQ (reference sequence). The CDR3 loop is CASSLTGPTDTQYF. The CDR3 DNA follows: TGTGCCAGCAGCTTAACGGGTCCCACAGATACGCAGTATTTT.

The V call is TRBV7-8, the J call TRBJ1-5, with D unresolved. Trimming stripped 3 bases from V and 0 bases from J, with 6 bases between. The length of the CDR3 is 14 residues. Germline V gene data show CDR1 as SGHVS and CDR2 as FQNEAQ. CDR3 in amino acids: CASSFRDSNQPQHF. The CDR3 DNA reads TGTGCCAGCAGCTTTAGAGATAGCAATCAGCCCCAGCATTTT.

This clone was observed once. The genes are TRBV9 and TRBJ2-7; D is possibly TRBD1 (6 bases). Trimming shortened V by 0 bases and J by 4 bases, and 11 bases separated the two germline ends. Germline-derived CDR1 and CDR2 are SGDLS and YYNGEE. The CDR3 totals 14 residues. CDR3 sequence: CASSVAGGVYEQYF. CDR3 nucleotides: TGTGCCAGCAGCGTAGCTGGGGGCGTTTACGAGCAGTACTTC.

The V gene is TRBV5-4, the J gene TRBJ1-6, with D tentatively TRBD1 (6 bases). This CDR3 is 15 amino acids long. Germline CDR1 is SGHNT and CDR2 is YYREEE (reference sequence). The V and J ends lost 5 bases and 4 bases respectively, with 13 bases between them. Here the CDR3 reads CASSPGGTYNSPLHF. The CDR3 DNA is TGTGCCAGCAGTCCCGGGGGGACATATAATTCACCCCTCCACTTT.

This chain links TRBV4-1 with TRBJ1-5; perhaps TRBD1 as D (6 bases). Trimming left V 4 bases short and J 5 bases short, with 21 bases between. CDR3 length: 17 amino acids. From germline, CDR1 is MGHRA and CDR2 YSYEKL. The CDR3 loop reads CASSRAGGGGPYQPQHF. CDR3 bases: TGCGCCAGCAGCCGTGCCGGAGGGGGGGGGCCCTATCAGCCCCAGCATTTT.

The CDR3 spells CASSLAGATTEAFF. CDR3 sequence (DNA): TGTGCCAGCAGCTTAGCAGGGGCGACCACTGAAGCTTTCTTT. The chain uses TRBV7-8 and TRBJ1-1, with D perhaps TRBD1 (5 bases). Trimming took off 0 bases at V and 4 bases at J, with 9 bases between the two ends. The CDR3 consists of 14 residues. Germline V lookup: CDR1 SGHVS, CDR2 FQNEAQ. Supplemented by reference TRBV7-8 and TRBJ1-1, the full variable domain reads GAGVSQSPRYKVAKRGQDVALRCDPISGHVSLFWYQQALGQGPEFLTYFQNEAQLDKSGLPSDRFFAERPEGSVSTLKIQRTQQEDSAVYLCASSLAGATTEAFFGQGTRLTVV.

This clone has just one count. V gene TRBV7-2 combines with J gene TRBJ2-5; tentatively, D is TRBD1 (5 bases). Trimming shortened V by 7 bases and J by 2 bases, and 11 bases separated the two germline ends. The CDR3 runs 13 residues. Germline V gene lookup returns CDR1 SGHTA and CDR2 FQGNSA. The CDR3, as DNA: TGTGCCAGCAACCTTGACAGACAAGAGACCCAGTACTTC. It codes for CASNLDRQETQYF.

The chain carries TRBV11-2 and TRBJ2-7; perhaps TRBD2 as D (5 bases). The CDR3 extends over 17 amino acids. Trimming shortened V by 5 bases and J by 3 bases, and 23 bases separated the two germline ends. CDR1 SGHAT and CDR2 FQNNGV come from the germline V gene. This CDR3 is CASSPISRRGRNYEQYF. CDR3 bases: TGTGCCAGCAGCCCCATATCACGTCGGGGTAGGAACTACGAGCAGTACTTC.

V and J are TRBV7-8 and TRBJ1-6, with D possibly TRBD1 on 5 matching bases. Germline loops: CDR1 SGHVS, CDR2 FQNEAQ. V lost 5 bases and J lost 0, with 17 bases in between. The CDR3 is 18 amino acids. CDR3: CASSLYHSGRSYNSPLHF. The CDR3 nucleotides read TGTGCCAGCAGCCTATATCATTCAGGGCGCTCCTATAATTCACCCCTCCACTTT.

DNA for the CDR3: TGTGCCAGCAGTTGGGACAGGGTCTACGAGCAGTACTTC. This translates into CASSWDRVYEQYF. The chain employs TRBV7-2 and TRBJ2-7; 9 bases line up with TRBD1. Trimming removed 6 bases from V and 3 bases from J; junction bases left unmatched: 3. The V gene's germline CDR1 is SGHTA and CDR2 FQGNSA. The CDR3 length is 13 residues.